Detailed here is one T cell receptor (beta chain). Its specificity is not known. Mismatch with germline at one junction end may stem from a read error. Deep-level running was used for the assay. Clones were sequenced by immunoSEQ multiplex PCR, and TCRdb holds only the in-frame ones, with some missing. The table records about 520,000 clones, approximately 84% of them present only once. The data derive from a study of shared clonotypes between healthy human individuals. Study findings and constraints: Read depth was anticipated to influence clonotype sharing among donors. Blood was the only sampled material, and tissue repertoires likely differ. With few donors, the genetic and exposure-history diversity represented was limited.

This TCR was sampled from a middle-aged woman in good health. Some clones in this sample may be carry-over from other donors' samples. The sequenced sample was PBMCs.

CDR3 sequence (DNA): TGTGCTAGCAGCTTATTTATTTCAGGTCCTAACTATGGCTACACCTTC. Its translation: CASSLFISGPNYGYTF. The chain uses TRBV7-7 and TRBJ1-2; D ambiguous. The CDR3 runs to 16 residues. Per the germline V gene, CDR1 is SSHAT and CDR2 is FNYEAQ (reference sequence).